The 24 T cell receptor beta chains below all came from one sample that was sequenced in a study of cytomegalovirus exposure and HLA in healthy donors. The PCR contained 60 Vbeta and 13 Jbeta primers. Clones were read by immunoSEQ multiplex PCR, and TCRdb kept only the in-frame ones, dropping some. Here the sample spans 150,000 to 200,000 clones, roughly 77% being singletons. The sequenced sample consisted of PBMCs. The origin of the receptors is a woman in her fifties or sixties in good health and CMV-seronegative.

This clone was detected only once. V is TRBV2 and J is TRBJ2-3, with D possibly TRBD2 on 5 matching bases. This CDR3 region has 14 residues. Trimming shortened V by 6 bases and J by 1 base, and 11 bases separated the two germline ends. Germline assignment: CDR1 SNHLY and CDR2 FYNNEI. CDR3 protein: CASSQTRGTDTQYF. The CDR3 region has the DNA TGTGCCAGCAGCCAAACTAGGGGCACAGATACGCAGTATTTT.

CDR3 bases: TGTGCCAGCAGCTTAGCCGGGACTAGCGGCTCCGAGCAGTACTTC. Protein sequence: CASSLAGTSGSEQYF. V gene TRBV7-9 combines with J gene TRBJ2-7, with 11 bases that match TRBD2. From germline, CDR1 is SEHNR and CDR2 FQNEAQ (reference sequence). V lost 0 bases and J lost 6; bases outside the gene matches: 4. CDR3 length: 15 residues.

The V gene is TRBV5-5, the J gene TRBJ2-2; D is uncertain. In germline, CDR1 is SGHKS, CDR2 YYEKEE (reference sequence). Trimming left V 0 bases short and J 0 bases short, with 6 bases between. The CDR3 loop spans 15 amino acids. The CDR3 nucleotides are TGTGCCAGCAGCTTGGGCGGAGCGAACACCGGGGAGCTGTTTTTT. This codes for CASSLGGANTGELFF.

J is TRBJ1-2 and V is TRBV13; D remains ambiguous. From germline, CDR1 is PRHDT and CDR2 FYEKMQ (reference sequence). Trimming shortened V by 0 bases and J by 0 bases, and 8 bases separated the two germline ends. This CDR3 has 15 amino acids. The CDR3: CASSLGSRSNYGYTF. For the CDR3, the DNA is TGTGCCAGCAGCTTAGGTTCACGGTCTAACTATGGCTACACCTTC.

The chain links TRBV4-3 to TRBJ2-7; 7 positions match TRBD2. V was pared by 0 bases and J by 7 bases, with 9 bases of the junction left unmatched. The length of the CDR3 is 15 residues. Germline V gene lookup returns CDR1 LGHNA and CDR2 YSLEER. The CDR3 DNA is TGCGCCAGCAGCCAAGATTGGGCGGGAGTGGGTGAGCAGTACTTC. Protein product: CASSQDWAGVGEQYF.

The J gene is TRBJ2-7, the V gene TRBV2; TRBD1 agrees at 9 bases. The length of the CDR3 is 12 residues. CDR1 is SNHLY and CDR2 is FYNNEI in the germline V gene. V shed 7 bases, J shed 6 bases, and the junction held 4 bases outside the gene matches. The CDR3 spells CASTRDRAEQYF. CDR3 DNA sequence: TGTGCCAGCACCCGGGACAGGGCCGAGCAGTACTTC.

J is TRBJ2-7 and V is TRBV5-1; TRBD1 is a possible D gene (6 bases). The germline gives CDR1 SGHRS, CDR2 YFSETQ. V was pared by 3 bases and J by 6 bases, with 19 bases between. The length of the CDR3 is 15 residues. The CDR3 nucleotides are TGCGCCAGCAGCTCCGGACAGCTGACAGGCTCCGAGCAGTACTTC. This sequence encodes CASSSGQLTGSEQYF.

This sequence joins TRBV7-3 and TRBJ1-1, with D hard to call. The V end lost 8 bases, the J end lost 0 bases, and 10 bases lay between the germline ends. The CDR3 runs 13 residues. Germline V CDR1 and CDR2: SGHTA, FQGTGA. This chain's CDR3 is CASQLTLNTEAFF. The CDR3 DNA reads TGTGCCAGCCAACTCACCCTGAACACTGAAGCTTTCTTT.

The chain links TRBV28 to TRBJ2-3; TRBD2 matches 11 bases. The V and J ends lost 7 bases and 6 bases, in that order; junction bases with no gene match: 15. The CDR3 runs 17 residues. Per germline, CDR1 MDHEN and CDR2 SYDVKM. The CDR3 nucleotides are TGTGCCAGCATCTTAAGGGTAGCGGGAGGGTCCAGGGATACGCAGTATTTT. It yields the protein CASILRVAGGSRDTQYF.

The genes are TRBV14 and TRBJ1-1; D gene uncertain. Between the trimmed V and J ends, which lost 2 bases and 5 bases, there was a span of 15 bases. In germline, CDR1 is SGHDN, CDR2 FVKESK. The CDR3 runs 15 residues. CDR3: CASSQRWEAMTEAFF. The CDR3 DNA sequence: TGTGCCAGCAGCCAAAGATGGGAGGCGATGACTGAAGCTTTCTTT.

The rearrangement joins TRBV6-4 to TRBJ2-3, with 9 bases lining up with TRBD2. Germline V gene data show CDR1 as MRHNA and CDR2 as SNTAGT. The CDR3 contains 15 residues. V was clipped by 2 bases and J by 2 bases; unmatched bases: 2. The CDR3 DNA follows: TGTGCCAGCAGTGACGGCGGGAGGGCCACAGATACGCAGTATTTT. As protein: CASSDGGRATDTQYF.

The chain has TRBV5-1 and TRBJ2-1; 9 nucleotides line up with TRBD2. V was clipped by 3 bases and J by 10 bases; unmatched bases: 11. Germline lookup yields CDR1 SGHRS and CDR2 YFSETQ. The CDR3 has 15 residues. CDR3 in DNA: TGCGCCAGCAGCTCCCACAGCGGGGGGTCGTGGGAGCAGTTCTTC. As protein: CASSSHSGGSWEQFF.

The chain employs TRBV28 and TRBJ2-7; 9 nucleotides line up with TRBD1. Germline lookup yields CDR1 MDHEN and CDR2 SYDVKM. V shed 6 bases, J shed 9 bases, and the junction held 12 bases outside the gene matches. There are 14 residues in the CDR3. The CDR3 nucleotides read TGTGCCAGCAGGACGGGACAGGGCTCCCGGGGGCAGTACTTC. Translating it yields CASRTGQGSRGQYF. The complete variable domain, with remaining parts taken from reference TRBV28 and TRBJ2-7, reads DVKVTQSSRYLVKRTGEKVFLECVQDMDHENMFWYRQDPGLGLRLIYFSYDVKMKEKGDIPEGYSVSREKKERFSLILESASTNQTSMYLCASRTGQGSRGQYFGPGTRLTVT.

The V call is TRBV5-1, the J call TRBJ2-5; 7 bases are shared with TRBD2. CDR1 SGHRS and CDR2 YFSETQ come from the germline V gene. The CDR3 is 15 residues long. The ends lost 4 bases at V and 2 bases at J; junction bases unmatched: 8. The CDR3 DNA reads as TGCGCCAGCAGCCGGGAGGTTATAGGGCAAGAGACCCAGTACTTC. Translating it yields CASSREVIGQETQYF.

The chain employs TRBV7-3 and TRBJ2-7; no clear D gene. Trimming left V 0 bases short and J 3 bases short, with 6 bases between. The CDR3 runs to 13 residues. Per the germline V gene, CDR1 is SGHTA and CDR2 is FQGTGA. The chain's CDR3 is CASSLTPGYEQYF. For the CDR3, the DNA is TGTGCCAGCAGCTTAACGCCAGGCTACGAGCAGTACTTC.

The rearrangement links TRBV7-9 to TRBJ1-1, with no clear D. Germline loops: CDR1 SEHNR, CDR2 FQNEAQ (reference sequence). V was shortened by 5 bases and J by 3 bases, with 16 bases between the two germline ends. The length of the CDR3 is 15 residues. CDR3: CASSPGVRRDTEAFF. CDR3 sequence (DNA): TGTGCCAGCAGCCCCGGGGTACGTCGAGACACTGAAGCTTTCTTT.

This chain links TRBV5-6 with TRBJ1-2; D is unresolved. The germline V gene encodes CDR1 SGHDT and CDR2 YYEEEE. The V end was cut by 3 bases, the J end by 1 base, with 13 bases between. The CDR3 runs 15 residues. CDR3 region: CASSWRRLLNYGYTF. CDR3 DNA: TGTGCCAGCAGCTGGAGGCGATTGCTTAACTATGGCTACACCTTC.

For this clone: In the same sample, other DNA sequences code for this CDR3. The V call is TRBV5-1, the J call TRBJ2-5; no clear D gene. Germline V gene data show CDR1 as SGHRS and CDR2 as YFSETQ. The CDR3 is made up of 13 amino acids. V dropped 0 bases and J dropped 2 bases, with 5 bases sitting between them. For the CDR3, the DNA is TGCGCCAGCAGCTTGGGGCAGCAAGAGACCCAGTACTTC. This translates into CASSLGQQETQYF.

The chain carries TRBV28 and TRBJ1-1; D uncertain. There are 11 residues in the CDR3. V dropped 7 bases and J dropped 1 base, with 4 bases sitting between them. Germline V CDR1 and CDR2: MDHEN, SYDVKM. This CDR3 is CASKANTEAFF. CDR3 nucleotides: TGTGCCAGCAAAGCGAACACTGAAGCTTTCTTT.

Comments on this clone: One end of the junction is discordant with germline, which a read error may explain. The CDR3 protein is CSSSPAGTGASSYGYTF. DNA for the CDR3: TGTTCCAGCAGCCCCGCCGGGACAGGGGCGTCGAGCTATGGCTACACCTTC. The chain couples TRBV7-9 to TRBJ1-2, with 10 positions matching TRBD1. Germline V gene lookup returns CDR1 SEHNR and CDR2 FQNEAQ (reference sequence). CDR3 length equals 17 residues.

This chain connects TRBV15 to TRBJ2-7; TRBD2 matches 7 bases. The CDR3 has 14 residues. In germline, CDR1 is LNHNV, CDR2 YYDKDF (reference sequence). J lost 1 base, V lost 7 bases, and 7 bases had no gene match. The CDR3 sequence: CATNPGGSSYEQYF. The CDR3 coding sequence is TGTGCCACCAACCCCGGGGGGTCGTCCTACGAGCAGTACTTC.

V is TRBV27 and J is TRBJ2-3, with 8 nucleotides matching TRBD2. This CDR3 has 21 residues. In germline, CDR1 is MNHEY, CDR2 SMNVEV (reference sequence). V dropped 3 bases and J dropped 6; count of bases not matched to a gene: 26. In DNA, the CDR3 is TGTGCCAGCAGTTTCCAAACCTCCGTTTTGGGAGCGGGGGTCGAAGGGGATACGCAGTATTTT. Protein: CASSFQTSVLGAGVEGDTQYF.

The rearrangement uses TRBV27 and TRBJ2-5; D possibly corresponds to TRBD1 (5 bases). The DNA end is more similar to TRBJ2-7, so the J call may be wrong. The CDR3 extends over 14 amino acids. CDR1 is MNHEY, CDR2 SMNVEV, per germline (reference sequence). CDR3 in amino acids: CASSPRALVSEQYF. In DNA form, the CDR3 reads TGTGCCAGCAGTCCCAGGGCGCTAGTAAGCGAGCAGTACTTC.

The genes are TRBV2 and TRBJ2-1; no definite D call. CDR1 and CDR2 (germline): SNHLY, FYNNEI. This CDR3 is built from 13 residues. Between the trimmed V and J ends, which lost 6 bases and 9 bases, there was a span of 15 bases. CDR3 nucleotides: TGTGCCAGCAGCTCTAGAAGAAACGGTGAGCAGTTCTTC. This gives the protein CASSSRRNGEQFF.